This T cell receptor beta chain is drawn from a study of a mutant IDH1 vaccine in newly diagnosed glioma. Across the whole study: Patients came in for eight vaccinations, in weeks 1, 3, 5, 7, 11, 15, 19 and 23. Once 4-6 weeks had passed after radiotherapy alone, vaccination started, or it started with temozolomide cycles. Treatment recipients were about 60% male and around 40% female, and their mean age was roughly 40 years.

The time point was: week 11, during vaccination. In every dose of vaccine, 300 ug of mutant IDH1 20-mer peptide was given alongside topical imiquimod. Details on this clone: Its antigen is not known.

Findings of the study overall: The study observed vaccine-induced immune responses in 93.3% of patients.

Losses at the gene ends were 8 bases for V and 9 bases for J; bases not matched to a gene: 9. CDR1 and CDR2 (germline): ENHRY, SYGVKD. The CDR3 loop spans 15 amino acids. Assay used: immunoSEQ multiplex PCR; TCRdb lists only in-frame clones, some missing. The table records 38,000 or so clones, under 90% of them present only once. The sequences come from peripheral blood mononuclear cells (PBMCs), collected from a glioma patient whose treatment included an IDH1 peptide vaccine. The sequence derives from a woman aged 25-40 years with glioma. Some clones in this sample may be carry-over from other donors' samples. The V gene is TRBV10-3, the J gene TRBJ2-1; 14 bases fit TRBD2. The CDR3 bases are TGTGCCATCCAGCAGGGACTAGCGGGAGAAGGTGAGCAGTTCTTC. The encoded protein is CAIQQGLAGEGEQFF.